These 15 T cell receptor beta chains were all obtained from the same sample, sequenced in a study of graft-versus-host responses after intestinal transplantation. No antigen has been assigned to these receptors. Some clones are missing from TCRdb's copy, which holds only in-frame ones; the method was immunoSEQ multiplex PCR. Of some 90,000 clones detected, over 80% appear once; the ten largest clones hold roughly 0.5%. The source material was unstimulated CD8+ T cells sorted from spleen or lymph node cells, sampled before intestinal transplant. These receptors originate from a human donor who received an intestinal transplant.

The rearrangement joins TRBV4-3 to TRBJ2-2; D is perhaps TRBD1 (5 bases). This CDR3 is built from 14 residues. Germline V lookup: CDR1 LGHNA, CDR2 YSLEER. Trimming removed 0 bases from V and 8 bases from J, with 10 bases in between. CDR3 nucleotide sequence: TGCGCCAGCAGCCAAGATTTGCAGGGTGGGGAGCTGTTTTTT. It translates to CASSQDLQGGELFF.

The rearrangement joins TRBV6-1 to TRBJ2-2; 7 nucleotides agree with TRBD1. The CDR3 has 13 amino acids. The V segment lost 8 bases and the J segment 1 base; nucleotides outside the gene matches: 1. Germline values: CDR1 MNHNS, CDR2 SASEGT. The CDR3 coding sequence is TGTGCCAGCGACAGGGTGAACACCGGGGAGCTGTTTTTT. Translated: CASDRVNTGELFF.

This sequence joins TRBV7-9 and TRBJ1-3; perhaps TRBD1 as D (5 bases). V lost 6 bases and J 2 bases, leaving 11 bases between the germline ends. Germline assignment: CDR1 SEHNR and CDR2 FQNEAQ (reference sequence). The CDR3 is made up of 14 amino acids. CDR3: CASSRVGPGNTIYF. The CDR3 DNA is TGTGCCAGCAGTCGAGTGGGGCCTGGAAACACCATATATTTT.

The chain uses TRBV25-1 and TRBJ2-5; 7 bases are a match to TRBD1. There are 16 residues in the CDR3. Trimming took 0 bases from V and 1 from J; bases not matched to a gene: 5. The germline gives CDR1 MGHDK, CDR2 SYGVNS. CDR3 nucleotides: TGTGCCAGCAGTGAATATCCCCGGACAGGCCAAGAGACCCAGTACTTC. Its protein product is CASSEYPRTGQETQYF.

The rearrangement joins TRBV7-9 to TRBJ1-2; a possible D gene is TRBD1 (6 bases). The CDR3 extends over 13 amino acids. V lost 4 bases and J 4 bases, leaving 10 bases between the germline ends. In germline, CDR1 is SEHNR, CDR2 FQNEAQ (reference sequence). The CDR3 DNA is TGTGCCAGCAGCTCGGACAGAATCTATGGCTACACCTTC. It translates to CASSSDRIYGYTF.

V gene TRBV29-1 combines with J gene TRBJ1-1; 9 nucleotides line up with TRBD1. The V segment lost 8 bases and the J segment 7 bases; nucleotides outside the gene matches: 11. Germline V CDR1 and CDR2: SQVTM, ANQGSEA. The CDR3 loop spans 13 amino acids. The chain's CDR3 is CSTVGTGTNEAFF. In DNA form, the CDR3 reads TGCAGCACGGTGGGGACAGGGACCAATGAAGCTTTCTTT.

This chain links TRBV4-3 with TRBJ2-3; 7 nucleotides agree with TRBD2. Per the germline V gene, CDR1 is LGHNA and CDR2 is YSLEER. V lost 3 bases to trimming and J lost 4 bases; unmatched junction nucleotides: 7. The CDR3 covers 15 residues. CDR3 loop: CASSQGGGISDTQYF. CDR3 in DNA: TGCGCCAGCAGCCAGGGCGGGGGAATTTCAGATACGCAGTATTTT.

This chain joins TRBV2 and TRBJ2-1, with 7 bases that match TRBD2. Trimming took 8 bases from V and 4 from J; bases not matched to a gene: 11. The length of the CDR3 is 15 residues. The germline gives CDR1 SNHLY, CDR2 FYNNEI. This chain's CDR3 is CASREASGRYNEQFF. CDR3 bases: TGTGCCAGCCGCGAGGCTAGCGGAAGATACAATGAGCAGTTCTTC.

V is TRBV11-2 and J is TRBJ2-7; 10 bases map to TRBD2. The ends lost 5 bases at V and 2 bases at J; junction bases unmatched: 3. The CDR3 has 14 amino acids. Germline V gene lookup returns CDR1 SGHAT and CDR2 FQNNGV. This CDR3 reads CASSVTSGTYEQYF. DNA for the CDR3: TGTGCCAGCAGCGTAACTAGCGGGACCTACGAGCAGTACTTC.

This clone was detected once. The chain uses TRBV5-6 and TRBJ1-2, with 7 bases fitting TRBD1. The CDR3 runs 13 residues. Germline V gene data show CDR1 as SGHDT and CDR2 as YYEEEE. V was pared by 1 base and J by 6 bases, with 3 bases of the junction left unmatched. CDR3 bases: TGTGCCAGCAGCTTGACAGGGGTCGATGGCTACACCTTC. Its protein product is CASSLTGVDGYTF. The full variable domain, completed using reference TRBV5-6 and TRBJ1-2, is DAGVTQSPTHLIKTRGQQVTLRCSPKSGHDTVSWYQQALGQGPQFIFQYYEEEERQRGNFPDRFSGHQFPNYSSELNVNALLLGDSALYLCASSLTGVDGYTFGSGTRLTVV.

The J gene is TRBJ2-5, the V gene TRBV4-1; 7 positions agree with TRBD2. Unmatched junction bases numbered 7, after V lost 1 base and J lost 5 bases. The CDR3 sequence is 15 residues long. Germline V gene lookup returns CDR1 MGHRA and CDR2 YSYEKL. Here the CDR3 reads CASSQVWTSWETQYF. CDR3 DNA: TGCGCCAGCAGCCAAGTTTGGACTAGTTGGGAGACCCAGTACTTC.

This chain joins TRBV27 and TRBJ2-1; TRBD2 agrees at 9 bases. There are 14 residues in the CDR3. After removal of 5 bases from V and 2 bases from J, the junction contained 1 base not matched to a gene. Germline V gene data show CDR1 as MNHEY and CDR2 as SMNVEV (reference sequence). This chain's CDR3 is CASSASGAYNEQFF. The CDR3 DNA sequence: TGTGCCAGCAGTGCTAGCGGGGCCTACAATGAGCAGTTCTTC.

V is TRBV29-1 and J is TRBJ2-7; a possible D gene is TRBD2 (6 bases). Germline V lookup: CDR1 SQVTM, CDR2 ANQGSEA. The CDR3 loop spans 15 amino acids. The ends were cut back, 5 bases at V and 0 bases at J, with 17 bases in the middle. CDR3 nucleotide sequence: TGCAGCGTTAGCCAAGGTAGCGGTTTCTCCTACGAGCAGTACTTC. It codes for CSVSQGSGFSYEQYF.

The gene calls are TRBV21-1 and TRBJ2-7; TRBD2 is the table's D call and was not checked against the DNA. TRBV21-1 is shown as a pseudogene. The CDR3 extends over 15 amino acids. DNA for the CDR3: TGTGCCAGCAGCAAGCGCTTAGGAGCTGCCTGCGAGCAGTACTTC. Its translation is CASSKRLGAACEQYF.

This chain links TRBV27 with TRBJ1-1; D unresolved. With 4 bases removed from V and 0 bases from J, the gap between germline ends came to 15 bases. The CDR3 runs 16 residues. Germline loops: CDR1 MNHEY, CDR2 SMNVEV (reference sequence). Here the CDR3 DNA reads TGTGCCAGCAGTTCCAAGTTCCCGACACTGAACACTGAAGCTTTCTTT. It yields the protein CASSSKFPTLNTEAFF.